The clone carrying this T cell receptor beta chain was picked up many times. The CDR3 regions of TCR beta were amplified from RNA transcripts. HTBI primers drove first-round RT-PCR of the TCR CDR3. One entry per CDR3 protein, called by TCRdb with MiXCR from the multiplex PCR reads. The sample lists around 450,000 distinct CDR3 sequences; 15% to 19% were seen once. This specimen belongs to a study of T cells in Graves' hyperthyroidism and ophthalmopathy. Deletions cut 7 bases from V and 5 bases from J, with 12 bases between. This CDR3 is 13 amino acids long. This receptor was identified in a woman aged 18-35 years with Graves' hyperthyroidism. The material sequenced was blood. This chain joins TRBV12-3 or TRBV12-4 and TRBJ2-4, with TRBD2 as a possible D gene (6 bases). CDR3 nucleotide sequence: TGTGCCAGCACGGAGGGACTCCAAAACATTCAGTACTTC. It is translated as CASTEGLQNIQYF.